This T cell receptor (beta chain) was documented in a study of T cell repertoires in cytomegalovirus infection. Study-wide context: Indications came from public TCR beta signatures; they pointed to CMV infection and to a matching HLA type.

A note on this clonotype: Antigen unknown.

TCRdb reprocessed the reads with MiXCR, giving one entry per CDR3 protein. The sample carries 400,000 or so distinct CDR3 sequences, about a third recorded once. Study outcomes and limitations: People with CMV and the relevant HLA were identified by cumulative public TCR beta family frequency. Dominant in the ex vivo response were TCR beta clonotypes restricted by HLA-C and specific for CMV.

The CDR3 runs to 15 residues. The germline V gene has CDR1 DFQATT and CDR2 SNEGSKA (reference sequence). Trimming removed 0 bases from V and 0 bases from J; junction bases left unmatched: 5. The chain uses TRBV20-1 and TRBJ2-7, with 7 bases aligning to TRBD1. This receptor was taken from a human donor in good health (CMV status not recorded). Some clones in this sample may be carry-over from other donors' samples. Sequences were obtained from PBMCs. CDR3 sequence (DNA): TGCAGTGCTAGAGAGGGGACAGAAGGCTCCTACGAGCAGTACTTC. Encoded protein: CSAREGTEGSYEQYF.